Following are 29 T cell receptor beta chains from one sample sequenced in a study of blood T cell repertoires in COVID-19. Clones were read by immunoSEQ multiplex PCR, and TCRdb kept only the in-frame ones, dropping some. The sample shows approximately 360,000 clones, 80% to 85% of them seen only once. Sequenced input: PBMCs or T cells enriched from blood (not recorded which). The receptor source for this set is a woman aged 45-65 years who had recovered from COVID-19.

This rearrangement joins TRBV11-2 to TRBJ2-7, with D possibly TRBD2 on 6 matching bases. CDR1 is SGHAT, CDR2 FQNNGV, per germline. Trimming removed 0 bases at V and 1 base at J, with 13 bases between. The CDR3 has 16 residues. This CDR3 reads CASSLELLAPSYEQYF. CDR3 DNA: TGTGCCAGCAGCTTAGAGCTCCTAGCGCCATCCTACGAGCAGTACTTC.

The rearrangement joins TRBV30 to TRBJ1-1; unclear D gene. Germline CDR1 and CDR2: GTSNPN and SVGIG (reference sequence). This CDR3 is 14 amino acids long. Trimming pared 3 bases from V and 4 bases from J, leaving 15 bases between. The chain's CDR3 is CAWSPEQAGTEAFF. The CDR3 nucleotides are TGTGCCTGGAGCCCCGAGCAGGCGGGCACTGAAGCTTTCTTT.

Turning to this clone: This sample also contains other DNA sequences that code for the same CDR3. The rearrangement uses TRBV30 and TRBJ1-2; TRBD1 matches at 8 bases. Trimming at V came to 3 bases and at J to 5 bases, leaving 5 bases not matched to a gene. Germline V gene data show CDR1 as GTSNPN and CDR2 as SVGIG (reference sequence). The CDR3 is made up of 13 amino acids. CDR3 region: CAWSDGTGYGYTF. The CDR3 bases are TGTGCCTGGAGCGACGGGACAGGATATGGCTACACCTTC.

The chain carries TRBV5-6 and TRBJ2-3; a weak D match, TRBD2 (5 bases). The germline V and J ends were trimmed by 2 bases and 2 bases, with 12 bases remaining between them. Germline V gene lookup returns CDR1 SGHDT and CDR2 YYEEEE. This CDR3 is 15 amino acids long. This CDR3 is CASSFSGSFTDTQYF. The CDR3 DNA follows: TGTGCCAGCAGCTTTAGTGGGAGCTTCACAGATACGCAGTATTTT.

Comments on this clone: The sample holds other DNA sequences that translate to the same CDR3. The gene calls are TRBV5-1 and TRBJ1-6, with 9 bases matching TRBD1. V lost 4 bases to trimming and J lost 7 bases; unmatched junction nucleotides: 3. Looked up from germline, CDR1 is SGHRS and CDR2 is YFSETQ. CDR3 length: 14 residues. CDR3 residues: CASSPDRGNSPLHF. The CDR3 DNA is TGCGCCAGCAGCCCCGACAGGGGGAATTCACCCCTCCACTTT.

This chain joins TRBV7-9 and TRBJ1-2, with D possibly TRBD1 on 6 matching bases. The CDR3 is 15 amino acids. Per the germline V gene, CDR1 is SEHNR and CDR2 is FQNEAQ (reference sequence). V lost 5 bases, J lost 5 bases, and 18 bases lay in between. CDR3: CASSPVGGGWYGYTF. The CDR3 DNA reads as TGTGCCAGCAGCCCCGTAGGGGGGGGCTGGTATGGCTACACCTTC.

This chain links TRBV7-8 with TRBJ1-1, with D possibly TRBD1 on 5 matching bases. The CDR3 loop spans 17 amino acids. CDR1 is SGHVS, CDR2 FQNEAQ, per germline. Trimming removed 0 bases at V and 5 bases at J, with 19 bases between. CDR3 region: CASSLALRTGGRTEAFF. DNA of the CDR3: TGTGCCAGCAGCTTAGCGCTTCGTACCGGGGGACGGACTGAAGCTTTCTTT.

V usage is TRBV30 and J usage is TRBJ1-2, with 7 bases fitting TRBD1. The V and J ends lost 4 bases and 4 bases, in that order; junction bases with no gene match: 9. Germline V CDR1 and CDR2: GTSNPN, SVGIG (reference sequence). This CDR3 region has 14 residues. CDR3 sequence: CAWTPDRSTYGYTF. For the CDR3, the DNA is TGTGCCTGGACCCCGGACAGGTCCACCTATGGCTACACCTTC.

The chain is built from TRBV5-1 and TRBJ1-2; D remains unclear. Germline V gene lookup returns CDR1 SGHRS and CDR2 YFSETQ. Trimming pared 0 bases from V and 4 bases from J, leaving 7 bases between. The CDR3 length is 13 residues. The CDR3 DNA follows: TGCGCCAGCAGCTTGGACACCTTCTATGGCTACACCTTC. Translation: CASSLDTFYGYTF.

This clone was seen a few times. The V call is TRBV5-4, the J call TRBJ1-2, with D possibly being TRBD1 (5 bases). The CDR3 runs to 14 residues. V shed 4 bases and J shed 6 bases, with 16 bases lying between them. Per germline, CDR1 SGHNT and CDR2 YYREEE (reference sequence). The CDR3 loop is CASSDPRWGDGYTF. The CDR3 DNA sequence: TGTGCCAGCAGCGACCCAAGGTGGGGGGATGGCTACACCTTC.

This rearrangement joins TRBV5-4 to TRBJ1-6; tentatively, D is TRBD1 (5 bases). Germline CDR1 SGHNT, CDR2 YYREEE (reference sequence). The CDR3 sequence is 17 residues long. V was trimmed by 6 bases and J by 4 bases, leaving 20 bases between them. For the CDR3, the DNA is TGTGCCAGCAACGATGACAGTAGGGGAATATATAATTCACCCCTCCACTTT. Translated: CASNDDSRGIYNSPLHF.

The chain links TRBV5-1 to TRBJ2-1; a weak D match, TRBD1 (6 bases). The germline V and J ends were trimmed by 0 bases and 6 bases, with 13 bases remaining between them. This CDR3 has 15 amino acids. Germline loops: CDR1 SGHRS, CDR2 YFSETQ. The CDR3: CASSLEWTASNEQFF. CDR3 sequence (DNA): TGCGCCAGCAGCTTGGAATGGACAGCCTCCAATGAGCAGTTCTTC.

The chain joins TRBV3-1 (or the pseudogene TRBV3-2) to TRBJ1-3; D call uncertain. V lost 1 base, J lost 3 bases, and 10 bases lay in between. Germline CDR1 is LGHDT and CDR2 is YNNKEL (reference sequence). The CDR3 is made up of 15 amino acids. The CDR3 region is CASSQVEAFGNTIYF. The CDR3 nucleotides are TGTGCCAGCAGCCAAGTTGAGGCTTTTGGAAACACCATATATTTT.

The chain combines TRBV30 with TRBJ1-1; TRBD1 aligns across 9 bases. The CDR3 runs 14 residues. With V trimmed by 3 bases and J by 8 bases, 10 bases remained unmatched. The germline gives CDR1 GTSNPN, CDR2 SVGIG (reference sequence). The CDR3 here is CAWRRNRGRGEAFF. CDR3 bases: TGTGCCTGGAGGCGAAACAGGGGGCGGGGAGAAGCTTTCTTT.

The chain employs TRBV7-9 and TRBJ2-7, with 9 bases fitting TRBD1. The V and J ends lost 4 bases and 5 bases, in that order; junction bases with no gene match: 3. The CDR3 has 13 residues. CDR1 is SEHNR and CDR2 is FQNEAQ in the germline V gene (reference sequence). Here the CDR3 reads CASSSWTGDEQYF. As DNA, the CDR3 is TGTGCCAGCAGCTCGTGGACAGGGGACGAGCAGTACTTC.

This clone was counted a few times. The conserved final phenylalanine or tryptophan is absent from the CDR3, which likely points to a read error. No DNA is shown, since the ends of the CDR3 on it are uncertain; the CDR3 is the one TCRdb lists. The genes are TRBV11-1 and TRBJ1-2; no check of the table's D call, TRBD1, against the DNA was made. Germline lookup yields CDR1 SGHAT and CDR2 FQDESV (reference sequence). The CDR3 spans 13 residues, counting both ends. CDR3 amino acids: CASSLDQTDRVFG.

V gene TRBV9 combines with J gene TRBJ2-1; 14 bases line up with TRBD2. Per germline, CDR1 SGDLS and CDR2 YYNGEE. Losses at the gene ends were 4 bases for V and 12 bases for J; bases not matched to a gene: 9. CDR3 size: 15 residues. CDR3 sequence (DNA): TGTGCCAGCAGCTTCGGGACTAGCGGGAGTAATAGGCAGTTCTTC. As protein: CASSFGTSGSNRQFF. Full variable domain (missing parts from reference TRBV9 and TRBJ2-1): DSGVTQTPKHLITATGQRVTLRCSPRSGDLSVYWYQQSLDQGLQFLIQYYNGEERAKGNILERFSAQQFPDLHSELNLSSLELGDSALYFCASSFGTSGSNRQFFGPGTRLTVL.

V is TRBV15 and J is TRBJ2-5; TRBD2 matches at 11 bases. This CDR3 has 15 amino acids. CDR1 is LNHNV and CDR2 is YYDKDF in the germline V gene (reference sequence). V dropped 3 bases and J dropped 4; count of bases not matched to a gene: 4. The chain's CDR3 is CATSRLAGGRETQYF. The CDR3 region has the DNA TGTGCCACCAGCAGGCTAGCGGGGGGACGAGAGACCCAGTACTTC.

The chain carries TRBV6-5 and TRBJ1-6; 10 bases fit TRBD1. The CDR3 is made up of 15 amino acids. The ends lost 6 bases at V and 9 bases at J; junction bases unmatched: 8. The germline gives CDR1 MNHEY, CDR2 SVGAGI. This CDR3 reads CASRLRQGARSPLHF. As DNA, the CDR3 is TGTGCCAGCAGACTCAGACAGGGGGCGCGTTCACCCCTCCACTTT.

The chain links TRBV19 to TRBJ2-7; 8 bases agree with TRBD1. Germline V lookup: CDR1 LNHDA, CDR2 SQIVND (reference sequence). The CDR3 loop spans 14 amino acids. Trimming at V came to 1 base and at J to 3 bases, leaving 2 bases not matched to a gene. Written as DNA, the CDR3 is TGTGCCAGTAGTATAGCGGGACAGGTCTACGAGCAGTACTTC. This translates into CASSIAGQVYEQYF.

The V and J genes are TRBV3-1 (or the pseudogene TRBV3-2) and TRBJ2-7, with D maybe TRBD1 (7 bases). Trimming left V 1 base short and J 3 bases short, with 10 bases between. Germline loops: CDR1 LGHDT, CDR2 YNNKEL (reference sequence). The CDR3 consists of 14 residues. Here the CDR3 reads CASSQAGGGYEQYF. The CDR3 DNA follows: TGTGCCAGCAGCCAAGCAGGGGGAGGCTACGAGCAGTACTTC.

Here the CDR3 DNA reads TGTGCCAGCAGTTTATTTTATGATTCTCAACAGGGCAAATACGAGCAGTACTTC. This encodes CASSLFYDSQQGKYEQYF. The V call is TRBV27, the J call TRBJ2-7; D might be TRBD1 (6 bases). Germline CDR1 is MNHEY and CDR2 is SMNVEV (reference sequence). The CDR3 consists of 18 residues. The V and J ends lost 1 base and 4 bases respectively, with 23 bases between them.

The chain is built from TRBV27 and TRBJ2-1, with TRBD1 matching 10 bases. The CDR3 is made up of 17 amino acids. J was trimmed by 7 bases and V by 2 bases; bases with no gene match: 11. Germline CDR1 and CDR2: MNHEY and SMNVEV (reference sequence). The CDR3: CASSLRLRTGGHNEQFF. The CDR3 region has the DNA TGTGCCAGCAGTTTACGACTGAGGACAGGGGGTCATAATGAGCAGTTCTTC.

The CDR3 loop is CASSKRTSGNTGELFF. The DNA of the CDR3 is TGTGCCAGCTCAAAAAGGACTAGCGGGAACACCGGGGAGCTGTTTTTT. The rearrangement joins TRBV18 to TRBJ2-2; 10 bases map to TRBD2. The germline V gene encodes CDR1 KGHSH and CDR2 LQKENI. After removal of 5 bases from V and 1 base from J, the junction contained 4 bases not matched to a gene. The CDR3 length is 16 residues.

This rearrangement joins TRBV11-2 to TRBJ1-1; D unresolved. CDR3 length: 13 residues. Trimming removed 2 bases from V and 5 bases from J, with 9 bases in between. CDR1 is SGHAT, CDR2 FQNNGV, per germline. CDR3 protein: CASSLSGETEAFF. The CDR3 DNA is TGTGCCAGCAGCTTATCCGGGGAAACTGAAGCTTTCTTT.

This chain joins TRBV19 and TRBJ1-1; D perhaps matches TRBD1 (5 bases). This CDR3 has 13 amino acids. Germline loops: CDR1 LNHDA, CDR2 SQIVND (reference sequence). The V gene lost 3 bases and the J gene lost 4 bases, with 9 bases spanning the gap. CDR3 in DNA: TGTGCCAGTAGTATCCAGGGAAGCACTGAAGCTTTCTTT. This sequence encodes CASSIQGSTEAFF. Full variable domain (outside the CDR3, taken from reference TRBV19 and TRBJ1-1): DGGITQSPKYLFRKEGQNVTLSCEQNLNHDAMYWYRQDPGQGLRLIYYSQIVNDFQKGDIAEGYSVSREKKESFPLTVTSAQKNPTAFYLCASSIQGSTEAFFGQGTRLTVV.

This clone has a single count. CDR3: CASSRDVGGSPLHF. In nucleotides, the CDR3 is TGTGCCAGCAGCCGGGACGTCGGGGGATCACCCCTCCACTTT. This sequence joins TRBV5-5 and TRBJ1-6; D possibly corresponds to TRBD1 (5 bases). Germline CDR1 SGHKS, CDR2 YYEKEE (reference sequence). V was pared by 4 bases and J by 10 bases, with 15 bases between. The CDR3 covers 14 residues.

The chain couples TRBV4-2 to TRBJ2-5; D is perhaps TRBD2 (5 bases). CDR1 and CDR2 (germline): LGHNA, YNFKEQ. The CDR3 spans 16 residues. The V and J ends lost 2 bases and 8 bases respectively, with 21 bases between them. DNA for the CDR3: TGTGCCAGCAGCCAAACATCGGGCTCGGGGAGCGCCACCCAGTACTTC. This gives the protein CASSQTSGSGSATQYF.

This clone has a single count. The rearrangement joins TRBV18 to TRBJ2-3, with D possibly TRBD1 on 6 matching bases. The V end lost 6 bases, the J end lost 2 bases, and 12 bases lay between the germline ends. CDR3 length: 14 amino acids. Germline loops: CDR1 KGHSH, CDR2 LQKENI. The CDR3 loop reads CASSRTDFTDTQYF. The CDR3 region has the DNA TGTGCCAGCTCGCGGACAGACTTCACAGATACGCAGTATTTT.